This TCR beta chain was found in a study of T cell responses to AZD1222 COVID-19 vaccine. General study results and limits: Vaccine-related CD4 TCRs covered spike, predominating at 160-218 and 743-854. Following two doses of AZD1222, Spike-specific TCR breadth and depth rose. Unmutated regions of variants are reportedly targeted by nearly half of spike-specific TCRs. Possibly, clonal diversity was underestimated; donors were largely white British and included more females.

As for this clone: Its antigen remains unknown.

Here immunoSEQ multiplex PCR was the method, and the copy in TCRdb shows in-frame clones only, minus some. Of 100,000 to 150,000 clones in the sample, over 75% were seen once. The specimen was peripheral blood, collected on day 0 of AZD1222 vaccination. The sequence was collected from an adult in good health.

CDR3 loop: CASSLGPGGDTQYF. CDR3 nucleotide sequence: TGTGCCAGCAGCTTGGGACCGGGGGGAGATACGCAGTATTTT. J is TRBJ2-3 and V is TRBV7-2, with TRBD2 matching 7 bases. This CDR3 has 14 amino acids. Germline-derived CDR1 and CDR2 are SGHTA and FQGNSA. V lost 3 bases and J lost 5; bases outside the gene matches: 5.